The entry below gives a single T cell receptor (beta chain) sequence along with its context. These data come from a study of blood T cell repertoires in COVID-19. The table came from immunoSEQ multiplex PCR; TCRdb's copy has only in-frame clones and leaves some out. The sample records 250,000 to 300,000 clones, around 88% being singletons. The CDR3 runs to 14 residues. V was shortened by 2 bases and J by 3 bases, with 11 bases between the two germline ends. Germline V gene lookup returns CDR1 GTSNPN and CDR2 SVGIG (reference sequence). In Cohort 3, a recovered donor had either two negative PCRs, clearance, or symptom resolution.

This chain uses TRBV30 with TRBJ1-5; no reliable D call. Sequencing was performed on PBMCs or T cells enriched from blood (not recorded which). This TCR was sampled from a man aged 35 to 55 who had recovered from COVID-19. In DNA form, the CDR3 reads TGTGCCTGGAGTTTTAGAGAACTCAATCAGCCCCAGCATTTT. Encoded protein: CAWSFRELNQPQHF.